The present TCR beta chain was sequenced within a study of T cells in Graves' hyperthyroidism and ophthalmopathy. Study observations and caveats: Onset of ophthalmopathy came a median around 6.5 months after the model predicted it.

This clonotype has more than one count but fewer than ten. Its antigen is not identified. The investigators amplified TCR beta CDR3 regions from RNA transcripts. HTBI primers drove first-round RT-PCR of the TCR CDR3. TCRdb ran MiXCR on the multiplex PCR reads and lists one entry per CDR3 protein. The data show approximately 620,000 distinct CDR3 sequences, about a sixth seen once. The J segment lost 3 bases and the V segment lost 7 bases, leaving 11 bases of the junction unmatched. The CDR3 totals 16 residues. Germline V gene sequence: CDR1 MNHEY, CDR2 SVGEGT. The sequencing sample was made of blood. The genes are TRBV6-2 or TRBV6-3 and TRBJ2-3, with 9 bases that match TRBD2. The sequence was obtained from a woman in her thirties or forties with Graves' ophthalmopathy. CDR3 protein: CASTGRGLAGTDTQYF. The CDR3 DNA follows: TGTGCCAGCACCGGAAGGGGCCTAGCGGGAACAGATACGCAGTATTTT.